What follows describes a single T cell receptor (beta chain). Antigen unknown. These data originate in a study of identifying expanded T cells in peripheral blood. Study-level results: Technical replicates showed roughly 1.2 changed clones; two weeks about 16.4; four weeks 19.

During the collection period, no donor immune events like infections were recorded. There are 14 residues in the CDR3. Germline V gives CDR1 SGHAT, CDR2 FQNNGV. The J segment lost 3 bases and the V segment lost 0 bases, leaving 2 bases of the junction unmatched. Sequencing was performed with immunoSEQ multiplex PCR; in TCRdb, only in-frame clones are kept and a portion is missing. The sample lists 120,000 or so clones, 84% seen once, with 2.5% to 4% in the top ten. This rearrangement joins TRBV11-2 to TRBJ2-7, with 7 positions matching TRBD1. The TCR was taken from a person aged 18 to 69 in good health. Input material: blood. Here the CDR3 reads CASSLDQGDYEQYF. The CDR3 DNA reads TGTGCCAGCAGCTTAGACCAGGGGGACTACGAGCAGTACTTC. The full variable domain, with the rest looked up from reference TRBV11-2 and TRBJ2-7, is EAGVAQSPRYKIIEKRQSVAFWCNPISGHATLYWYQQILGQGPKLLIQFQNNGVVDDSQLPKDRFSAERLKGVDSTLKIQPAKLEDSAVYLCASSLDQGDYEQYFGPGTRLTVT.